This T cell receptor (beta chain) was captured in a study of memory CD8 T cells in hepatitis C reinfection. Overall study: Reinfection meant HCV RNA positivity after two negatives ≥60 days apart. Samples at peak reinfection came 3 to 8 weeks post-detection. Broader study findings: About 5 donors were too few for definitive public clonotype conclusions.

The protocol was immunoSEQ multiplex PCR, while the TCRdb copy is restricted to in-frame clones and leaves out a portion. The sample contains some 40,000 clones, 88% of which appear only once. Time point given: peak reinfection, 3 to 8 weeks after reinfection detection. TCR sequencing was done directly ex vivo on sorted cells, without expansion in vitro. Points on this clone: The antigen is not known. The CDR3 does not end in the conserved phenylalanine or tryptophan, so this is likely a read error.

The germline CDR1 and CDR2 sequences are SGHAT and FQDESV (reference sequence). The J segment lost 1 base and the V segment lost 4 bases, leaving 9 bases of the junction unmatched. The CDR3 is made up of 16 amino acids. The chain joins TRBV11-1 to TRBJ2-7; 8 bases map to TRBD2. This TCR came from a man aged 18 to 35 with hepatitis C virus infection. The sample comprised naive CD8+ T cells sorted from blood. As DNA, the CDR3 is TGTGCCAGCAGCTCACCAGCGGGAGTTGGATCCTACGAGCAGTACCTC. Encoded protein: CASSSPAGVGSYEQYL.